The T cell receptor beta chain under discussion was sequenced for a study of cytomegalovirus exposure and HLA in healthy donors. Germline V gene lookup returns CDR1 MDHEN and CDR2 SYDVKM. Trimming removed 7 bases at V and 1 base at J, with 10 bases between. This CDR3 has 13 amino acids. In the PCR, 60 Vbeta and 13 Jbeta primers were used. Sequencing used immunoSEQ multiplex PCR; TCRdb keeps in-frame clones, though not all of them. The sample consists of more than 80,000 clones, roughly 61% of them appearing once. This TCR was recovered from a woman in her thirties or forties in good health and CMV-seropositive. The chain employs TRBV28 and TRBJ1-1; possibly TRBD1 for D (6 bases). The specimen was PBMCs. The CDR3 sequence is CASTPGQNTEAFF. For the CDR3, the DNA is TGTGCCAGCACCCCGGGACAGAACACTGAAGCTTTCTTT.